The present TCR beta chain was sequenced within a study of vaccination effects on CD4 cells after COVID-19. ViraFEST used viral peptide pools to expand antigen-specific CD4+ T cells before sequencing. The culture ran for about 11 days, and then CD4+ T cells were isolated. Among the vaccine recipients, none had a prior SARS-CoV-2 infection, and nucleocapsid antibodies were negative. They grew roughly 2 million PBMC in each well, adding 7.5 to 10 IU/ml IL-2 and about 9.5 ug/ml peptides. This CDR3 is built from 15 residues. Germline V lookup: CDR1 MNHNS, CDR2 SASEGT. The V gene lost 3 bases and the J gene lost 0 bases, with 9 bases spanning the gap. Method: immunoSEQ multiplex PCR; TCRdb's copy keeps in-frame clones and lacks some. The repertoire includes some 41,000 clones, just over 75% of them detected once, and under 14% sits in the top ten. Regarding this clone: Its antigen is unidentified.

The V gene is TRBV6-1, the J gene TRBJ1-3; D not resolved. Source: CD4+ T cells from PBMCs cultured with SARS-CoV-2 spike peptides, taken before COVID-19 vaccination. The TCR sequence derives from a human donor who received a COVID-19 vaccine. The CDR3 spells CASSENKISGNTIYF. As DNA, the CDR3 is TGTGCCAGCAGTGAGAACAAAATCTCTGGAAACACCATATATTTT.